This record concerns one TCR beta chain sequence. This record belongs to a study of shared T cell receptors in the human thymus. V lost 5 bases and J lost 7, with 17 bases in between. There are 14 residues in the CDR3. In germline, CDR1 is MDHEN, CDR2 SYDVKM. Measured with immunoSEQ multiplex PCR; TCRdb has only the in-frame clones, and not every one. This sample has hundreds of thousands of clones; 87% occur once, and the top ten carry roughly 0.0089%. These records were also assigned to another study, of human thymus T cells. That source adds: Donation came from healthy Finnish infants having corrective surgery for congenital heart defects.

The TCR originated in a boy in the first two years of life with a congenital heart defect. This sequence joins TRBV28 and TRBJ1-2; no clear D gene. Specimen: thymocytes. CDR3 in DNA: TGTGCCAGCAGTCCCCGGCGCCAATCGGGTGGCTACACCTTC. It is translated as CASSPRRQSGGYTF.